A single T cell receptor beta chain is shown here with its context. V lost 6 bases, J lost 2 bases, and 3 bases stayed unmatched. The V gene's germline CDR1 is MGHDK and CDR2 SYGVNS. This CDR3 spans 13 amino acids. Sequencing relied on a cDNA template that was reverse transcribed from extracted RNA. Repertoires were generated with immunoSEQ multiplex PCR, while TCRdb's copy carries only in-frame clones and drops some. The repertoire holds over 200,000 clones, with approximately 52% as singletons. This sample is drawn from a study of CD8+ T cells in alopecia areata. About the research overall: Treated individuals took tofacitinib by mouth, 5 to 10 mg twice daily.

This chain joins TRBV25-1 and TRBJ2-7, with 8 nucleotides matching TRBD1. Sequenced material: CD4+ T cells sorted from blood, taken at week 0. The clonotype comes from a human donor with alopecia areata. The CDR3 here is CASSGQGTYEQYF. In nucleotides, the CDR3 is TGTGCCAGCAGCGGACAGGGCACCTACGAGCAGTACTTC.